This T cell receptor (beta chain) was sequenced in a study of T cells in localized non-small cell lung cancer. Turning to this clone: Its antigen remains unknown.

The CDR3 extends over 14 amino acids. Trimming took 2 bases from V and 5 from J; bases not matched to a gene: 6. Germline-derived CDR1 and CDR2 are LGHNA and YNFKEQ. General study findings and limits: Longer survival (overall) was linked to higher T cell density in blood. Adjacent uninvolved lung had the highest clonality, suggesting focused antigen responses.

Sequencing was performed with immunoSEQ multiplex PCR; in TCRdb, only in-frame clones are kept and a portion is missing. The data hold about 13,000 clones, with approximately 86% observed a single time. The receptor was isolated from a male donor aged 60 or over with stage III lung adenocarcinoma. The starting material was peripheral blood, obtained before any cancer treatment. The V call is TRBV4-2, the J call TRBJ2-7; TRBD2 agrees at 7 bases. The CDR3, as DNA: TGTGCCAGCAGCCAAACGGGAGGCAGGGACGAGCAGTACTTC. The encoded protein is CASSQTGGRDEQYF.